This T cell receptor (beta chain) was sequenced during a study of control samples from healthy donors and cancer patients. Germline CDR1 SGHTA, CDR2 FQGTGA. V was pared by 5 bases and J by 4 bases, with 16 bases between. There are 15 residues in the CDR3. The table came from immunoSEQ multiplex PCR; TCRdb's copy has only in-frame clones and leaves some out. Seen here are roughly 40,000 clones, 80% to 95% observed once, and the top ten hold approximately 3.8%. The source is a woman aged 50 to 65 in good health. The chain has TRBV7-3 and TRBJ2-3; D unclear. The sample was blood. CDR3: CASSPTPTQADTQYF. The DNA for the CDR3 is TGTGCCAGCAGCCCCACCCCGACGCAGGCAGATACGCAGTATTTT.